This T cell receptor beta chain is drawn from a study of beta chain features in type 1 diabetes. Overall study context: Examination of sorted cells across all samples involved approximately 100,000,000 cells.

Study results and limitations: TCRB CDR3s from Type 1 diabetes patients were moderately but significantly shorter in all four CD4+ subsets.

On this clone: Its target is not known.

CD4+ naive, central memory, regulatory and stem cell-like memory cells were sorted via CD45RO/CCR7/CD25/CD127/CD95/CD27. V was pared by 2 bases and J by 6 bases, with 9 bases of the junction left unmatched. CDR1 and CDR2 (germline): GTSNPN, SVGIG (reference sequence). CDR3 length: 15 residues. Expressed TCRB transcripts got sequenced, as all isolated RNA was reverse transcribed. An average near 3.57 million reads came from naive, central memory and regulatory T cell samples. Sequencing was performed with immunoSEQ multiplex PCR; in TCRdb, only in-frame clones are kept and a portion is missing. This sample has approximately 400,000 clones, with around 15% found just once.

The chain combines TRBV30 with TRBJ2-1, with TRBD2 matching over 8 bases. Specimen: naive CD4+ T cells from blood. This receptor was taken from a woman aged 18-35 years in good health. Here the CDR3 reads CAWSQLAAVFNEQFF. CDR3 bases: TGTGCCTGGAGTCAACTAGCGGCCGTTTTCAATGAGCAGTTCTTC.